This TCR beta chain was observed in a study of blood T cell repertoires in COVID-19. Cohorts were determined from participant-reported clinical history. The table came from immunoSEQ multiplex PCR; TCRdb's copy has only in-frame clones and leaves some out. Of 150,000 or so clones listed, about 90% are singletons. This TCR derives from a woman aged 40 to 49 who had been exposed to COVID-19. The sample consisted of PBMCs or T cells enriched from blood (not recorded which).

CDR3 residues: CASSQGLRAGRSPLHF. The CDR3 nucleotides are TGTGCCAGCAGCCAGGGGCTCAGGGCAGGGCGTTCACCCCTCCACTTT. The rearrangement joins TRBV3-1 (or the pseudogene TRBV3-2) to TRBJ1-6, with D tentatively TRBD1 (5 bases). The germline CDR1 and CDR2 sequences are LGHDT and YNNKEL (reference sequence). The ends were cut back, 3 bases at V and 9 bases at J, with 18 bases in the middle. This CDR3 is 16 amino acids long.